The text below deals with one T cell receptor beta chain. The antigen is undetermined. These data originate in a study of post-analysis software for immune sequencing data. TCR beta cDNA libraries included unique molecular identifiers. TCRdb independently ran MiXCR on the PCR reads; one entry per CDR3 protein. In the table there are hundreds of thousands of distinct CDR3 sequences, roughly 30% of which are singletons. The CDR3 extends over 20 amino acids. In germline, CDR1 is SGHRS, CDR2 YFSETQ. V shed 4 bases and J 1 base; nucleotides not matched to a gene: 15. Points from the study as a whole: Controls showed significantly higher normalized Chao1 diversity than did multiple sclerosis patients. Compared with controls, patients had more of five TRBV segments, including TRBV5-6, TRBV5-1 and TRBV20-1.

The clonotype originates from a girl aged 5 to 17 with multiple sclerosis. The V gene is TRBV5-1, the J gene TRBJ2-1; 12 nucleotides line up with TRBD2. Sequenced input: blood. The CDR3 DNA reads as TGCGCCAGCAGCACGCCCTCGACTAGCGGGAGTACCGCATCCTACAATGAGCAGTTCTTC. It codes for CASSTPSTSGSTASYNEQFF.